The present TCR beta chain was sequenced within a study of T cells after posttransplantation cyclophosphamide. A marrow graft followed busulfan-fludarabine conditioning, with cyclophosphamide on days +3 and +4. Assay used: immunoSEQ multiplex PCR; TCRdb lists only in-frame clones, some missing. Among about 22,000 clones listed, about 90% were seen once. Comment on this clone: Its antigen is unidentified.

Broader study findings: Later blood repertoires were often dominated by clones from the donor CD8+ memory compartment. Tissue-infiltrating T cells from skin or gut overlapped little with blood T cells. Recipient CMV seropositivity and CMV reactivation strongly tracked TRB clonality.

Germline CDR1 is MNHNS and CDR2 is SASEGT. V shed 3 bases and J 4 bases; nucleotides not matched to a gene: 3. The CDR3 runs to 14 residues. The chain is built from TRBV6-1 and TRBJ2-7; 10 bases map to TRBD1. This TCR came from a female patient younger than 45 who received an allogeneic stem cell transplant from an unrelated donor, was CMV-positive, and had no GVHD. Among the T cells, some may be from the graft donor. The specimen comprised PBMCs, sampled after allogeneic stem cell transplant with posttransplant cyclophosphamide. CDR3 DNA: TGTGCCAGCAGTGAGACAGGGGGCGGGTACGAGCAGTACTTC. This encodes CASSETGGGYEQYF.